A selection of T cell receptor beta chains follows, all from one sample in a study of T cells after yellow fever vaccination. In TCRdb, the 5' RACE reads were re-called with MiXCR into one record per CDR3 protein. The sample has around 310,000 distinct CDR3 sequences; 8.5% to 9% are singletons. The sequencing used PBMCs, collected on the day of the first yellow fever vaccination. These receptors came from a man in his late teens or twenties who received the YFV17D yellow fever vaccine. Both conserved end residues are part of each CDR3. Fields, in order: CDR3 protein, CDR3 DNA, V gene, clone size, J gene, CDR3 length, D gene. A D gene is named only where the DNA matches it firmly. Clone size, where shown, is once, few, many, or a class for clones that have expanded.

CASRTYVGQHNQPQHF TGTGCCAGCAGGACTTACGTCGGTCAACACAATCAGCCCCAGCATTTT TRBV6-1 few TRBJ1-5 16 .
CSARDPAGYEQFF TGCAGTGCTAGAGACCCCGCGGGGTATGAGCAGTTCTTC TRBV20-1 many TRBJ2-1 13 .
CAWEKNPFGQYF TGTGCCTGGGAGAAAAACCCCTTTGGGCAGTACTTC TRBV30 . TRBJ2-7 12 .
CATRAGEIEQYF TGCGCCACTCGAGCGGGGGAGATCGAGCAGTACTTC TRBV10-2 . TRBJ2-7 12 TRBD2
CASSLGPHGDYGELFF TGCGCCAGCAGCTTGGGACCCCACGGGGACTACGGGGAGCTGTTTTTT TRBV5-1 many TRBJ2-2 16 TRBD2
CASSLVIDSYEQYF TGTGCCAGCAGCTTAGTTATAGATTCCTACGAGCAGTACTTC TRBV7-6 . TRBJ2-7 14 .
CASSQDRGINSPLHF TGTGCCAGCAGTCAAGACAGGGGAATCAATTCACCCCTCCACTTT TRBV6-1 many TRBJ1-6 15 TRBD1
CSAVYSNQPQHF TGCAGTGCTGTATATAGCAATCAGCCCCAGCATTTT TRBV20-1 . TRBJ1-5 12 .
CASSRDGSITDTQYF TGTGCCAGCAGCCGGGACGGATCGATCACAGATACGCAGTATTTT TRBV3-1 . TRBJ2-3 15 .
CASSYRPGYDSPLHF TGTGCCAGCAGTTACCGACCTGGTTACGATTCACCCCTCCACTTT TRBV7-2 . TRBJ1-6 15 .
CASSLGQGLAGGRVTQYF TGTGCCAGCAGCTTAGGCCAGGGACTAGCGGGGGGGCGTGTGACCCAGTACTTC TRBV11-2 few TRBJ2-5 18 TRBD2
CASSQDRGLYEQYF TGCGCCAGCAGCCAAGATAGGGGCCTGTACGAGCAGTACTTC TRBV4-3 many TRBJ2-7 14 .
CASSWTTLRQRSHNEQFF TGTGCCAGCAGCTGGACCACCCTGAGACAGCGAAGCCACAATGAGCAGTTCTTC TRBV5-6 few TRBJ2-1 18 .
CASSQDTSGGFTDTQYF TGTGCCAGCAGCCAAGATACTAGCGGGGGGTTCACAGATACGCAGTATTTT TRBV4-2 few TRBJ2-3 17 TRBD2
CSALEDATEAFF TGCAGTGCTTTAGAAGATGCCACTGAAGCTTTCTTT TRBV20-1 . TRBJ1-1 12 .
CASSLIAGGSYEQYF TGCGCCAGCAGCTTGATCGCGGGCGGGTCCTACGAGCAGTACTTC TRBV5-1 few TRBJ2-7 15 .
CASRATPGQGAITF TGTGCCAGCAGAGCCACCCCCGGCCAGGGGGCCATCACCTTC TRBV27 many TRBJ1-2 14 TRBD1
CSVASSYNEQFF TGCAGCGTTGCCAGCTCCTACAATGAGCAGTTCTTC TRBV29-1 few TRBJ2-1 12 .
CASSFRIGRRTDTQYF TGTGCCAGCAGCTTCCGTATAGGGCGGCGCACAGATACGCAGTATTTT TRBV11-2 many TRBJ2-3 16 .
CASSLEWARGAGYTF TGTGCCAGCAGCTTGGAGTGGGCAAGGGGCGCTGGCTACACCTTC TRBV5-8 few TRBJ1-2 15 .
CASSRVGGWDEAFF TGCGCCAGCAGCCGTGTAGGTGGCTGGGATGAAGCTTTCTTT TRBV5-1 few TRBJ1-1 14 .
CASKGKPVITNYGYTF TGTGCCAGCAAGGGGAAGCCCGTGATTACTAACTATGGCTACACCTTC TRBV25-1 . TRBJ1-2 16 .
CATSDNRGQPQHF TGTGCCACTTCGGACAATCGAGGTCAGCCCCAGCATTTT TRBV28 many TRBJ1-5 13 .
CASSQTSGGVQETQYF TGTGCCAGCAGCCAAACTAGCGGGGGGGTCCAAGAGACCCAGTACTTC TRBV4-2 . TRBJ2-5 16 TRBD2
CASSFFQGGANVLTF TGTGCCAGCAGTTTTTTTCAGGGTGGGGCCAACGTCCTGACTTTC TRBV27 few TRBJ2-6 15 .
CASSEWQGGNQPQHF TGTGCCAGCAGTGAGTGGCAGGGCGGCAATCAGCCCCAGCATTTT TRBV2 few TRBJ1-5 15 .
CASSVVNEQFF TGTGCCAGCTCAGTTGTTAATGAGCAGTTCTTC TRBV18 . TRBJ2-1 11 .
CASSQPQEADTQYF TGTGCCAGCAGCCAACCCCAAGAAGCAGATACGCAGTATTTT TRBV4-2 . TRBJ2-3 14 .
CSTPSGTGELFF TGCAGTACCCCTAGCGGGACCGGGGAGCTGTTTTTT TRBV20-1 many TRBJ2-2 12 TRBD2
CASRPGLATDTQYF TGTGCCAGCAGACCGGGACTAGCAACAGATACGCAGTATTTT TRBV6-1 few TRBJ2-3 14 TRBD2
CASSSRTISPRAFF TGTGCCAGCAGCTCCCGGACGATATCACCCCGAGCTTTCTTT TRBV7-3 few TRBJ1-1 14 .
CASSELVETQYF TGTGCCAGCAGTGAACTGGTAGAGACCCAGTACTTC TRBV6-1 . TRBJ2-5 12 .
CSVATGDYGYTF TGCAGCGTCGCTACAGGCGACTATGGCTACACCTTC TRBV29-1 . TRBJ1-2 12 .
CASSFLGSGELFF TGCGCCAGCAGCTTTCTGGGTTCCGGGGAGCTGTTTTTT TRBV5-1 . TRBJ2-2 13 .
CATSPHFSGGEAFF TGTGCCACCAGCCCCCATTTCTCAGGGGGCGAAGCTTTCTTT TRBV15 . TRBJ1-1 14 TRBD1
CASNLEGSDTQYF TGTGCCAGCAACCTGGAGGGTTCAGATACGCAGTATTTT TRBV7-2 few TRBJ2-3 13 .
CASSSGEAFF TGTGCCAGCAGCTCAGGGGAAGCTTTCTTT TRBV11-2 many TRBJ1-1 10 .
CSATWAGGTSSTDTQYF TGCAGTGCAACCTGGGCGGGGGGGACCTCTAGCACAGATACGCAGTATTTT TRBV20-1 . TRBJ2-3 17 TRBD2
CASRNPYGKKAETQYF TGTGCCAGCAGAAATCCTTATGGCAAAAAGGCGGAGACCCAGTACTTC TRBV7-8 . TRBJ2-5 16 .
CASSARVKGDQPQHF TGTGCCAGTAGTGCAAGGGTCAAGGGAGATCAGCCCCAGCATTTT TRBV19 . TRBJ1-5 15 .
CASSKGTGHSYEQYF TGTGCCAGCAGCAAGGGGACAGGTCACTCCTACGAGCAGTACTTC TRBV7-6 few TRBJ2-7 15 TRBD1
CATSPGASGGARTGELFF TGTGCCACCAGCCCCGGAGCCAGCGGGGGGGCAAGGACCGGGGAGCTGTTTTTT TRBV15 . TRBJ2-2 18 TRBD2
CASSPGLINQPQHF TGTGCCAGCAGTCCGGGACTTATCAATCAGCCCCAGCATTTT TRBV7-2 . TRBJ1-5 14 .
CASSRGGQGTDTQYF TGTGCCAGCAGCCGGGGGGGCCAGGGCACAGATACGCAGTATTTT TRBV7-2 few TRBJ2-3 15 TRBD2
CASGLGGGLFYEQYF TGTGCTAGTGGTTTGGGCGGGGGGCTGTTCTACGAGCAGTACTTC TRBV12-5 many TRBJ2-7 15 TRBD2
CASSGGQGANEQFF TGTGCCAGCAGTGGGGGACAGGGGGCGAATGAGCAGTTCTTC TRBV12-3/TRBV12-4 few TRBJ2-1 14 TRBD1
CASSPFFSRGSTDTQYF TGTGCCAGCAGCCCCTTCTTTTCGCGGGGGTCGACAGATACGCAGTATTTT TRBV5-8 . TRBJ2-3 17 TRBD2
CASSMGVLLSGELFF TGTGCCAGTAGTATGGGGGTCCTCTTGTCTGGGGAGCTGTTTTTT TRBV19 . TRBJ2-2 15 .
CSTTGSWDYGYTF TGCAGCACGACAGGGTCTTGGGACTATGGCTACACCTTC TRBV29-1 . TRBJ1-2 13 TRBD1
CSASPFLRQETQYF TGCAGTGCTAGTCCCTTTCTGAGACAAGAGACCCAGTACTTC TRBV20-1 . TRBJ2-5 14 .
CAIRDWGANVLTF TGTGCCATCAGGGACTGGGGGGCCAACGTCCTGACTTTC TRBV10-3 few TRBJ2-6 13 .
CASSERGGSYNEQFF TGTGCCAGCAGCGAGCGAGGAGGGAGCTACAATGAGCAGTTCTTC TRBV25-1 . TRBJ2-1 15 .
CASSLAPSLASSYEQYF TGCGCCAGCAGCTTGGCACCCTCGCTGGCTAGCTCCTACGAGCAGTACTTC TRBV5-1 few TRBJ2-7 17 .
CASSFGFRDSISLAKNIQYF TGTGCCAGCAGCTTCGGATTCCGGGACAGCATATCTCTAGCCAAAAACATTCAGTACTTC TRBV11-1 . TRBJ2-4 20 TRBD1
CASSLDIFYGYTF TGCGCCAGCAGCCTAGACATCTTCTATGGCTACACCTTC TRBV5-1 few TRBJ1-2 13 .
CASIDWARNEQFF TGTGCCAGCATCGACTGGGCAAGGAATGAGCAGTTCTTC TRBV7-9 many TRBJ2-1 13 .